The 7 T cell receptor beta chains in this list originate from one sample, sequenced in a study of T cells after yellow fever vaccination. Each CDR3 protein is one row after TCRdb ran MiXCR on the 5' RACE reads. The data hold under 55,000 distinct CDR3 sequences, with about 6.6% observed a single time. The sample consisted of CD8+ T cells not binding an NS4B(214-222) dextramer, sorted from PBMCs, taken roughly 47 days after the first yellow fever vaccination. These receptors all come from a young man who received the YFV17D yellow fever vaccine.

This clonotype has a count of ten or more. This chain connects TRBV4-1 to TRBJ2-7; 8 bases are a match to TRBD2. Germline V gene lookup returns CDR1 MGHRA and CDR2 YSYEKL. V dropped 0 bases and J dropped 2; count of bases not matched to a gene: 3. The CDR3 extends over 15 amino acids. Here the CDR3 reads CASSQEAGGAYEQYF. The CDR3 coding sequence is TGCGCCAGCAGCCAAGAGGCGGGGGGCGCCTACGAGCAGTACTTC.

The chain joins TRBV29-1 to TRBJ2-7; maybe TRBD1 (6 bases). The CDR3 has 15 residues. The germline gives CDR1 SQVTM, CDR2 ANQGSEA. Trimming shortened V by 2 bases and J by 0 bases, and 14 bases separated the two germline ends. CDR3 nucleotide sequence: TGCAGCGTTGAACTCCACAGGGAAAGCTCCTACGAGCAGTACTTC. Its protein is CSVELHRESSYEQYF.

This clonotype was observed at least ten times. The gene calls are TRBV4-1 and TRBJ1-1; D perhaps matches TRBD1 (6 bases). Germline V gene sequence: CDR1 MGHRA, CDR2 YSYEKL. V lost 1 base and J 0 bases, leaving 9 bases between the germline ends. There are 15 residues in the CDR3. CDR3 sequence reads: CASSQAGGMNTEAFF. The DNA of the CDR3 is TGCGCCAGCAGCCAAGCGGGGGGCATGAACACTGAAGCTTTCTTT.

This chain links TRBV12-3 or TRBV12-4 with TRBJ1-2; D unclear. Trimming removed 3 bases at V and 0 bases at J, with 8 bases between. The CDR3 is made up of 14 amino acids. For the CDR3, the DNA is TGTGCCAGCAGTTTTTCGGAGACTAACTATGGCTACACCTTC. It translates to CASSFSETNYGYTF.

This clonotype has ten or more counts. CDR3 bases: TGTGCCAGCATCCCGGGGACAGACGAGCAGTACGTC. This translates into CASIPGTDEQYV. The V and J genes are TRBV6-5 and TRBJ2-7; 7 nucleotides line up with TRBD1. Germline-derived CDR1 and CDR2 are MNHEY and SVGAGI. The CDR3 is 12 amino acids. Germline trimming cut 7 bases from V and 5 bases from J; bases unmatched to any gene: 5.

This rearrangement joins TRBV6-5 to TRBJ2-3; 7 bases fit TRBD2. The CDR3 runs to 15 residues. Trimming took 2 bases from V and 9 from J; bases not matched to a gene: 11. Germline lookup yields CDR1 MNHEY and CDR2 SVGAGI. This chain's CDR3 is CASSYAQGGSGTQYF. CDR3 DNA sequence: TGTGCCAGCAGTTACGCCCAGGGAGGGTCAGGGACGCAGTATTTT.

There are many counts of this clonotype. The J gene is TRBJ2-7, the V gene TRBV5-1; possible D gene TRBD1, 5 bases. V lost 4 bases, J lost 3 bases, and 14 bases lay in between. Germline CDR1 reads SGHRS; CDR2 reads YFSETQ. The CDR3 contains 14 residues. The CDR3 DNA follows: TGCGCCAGCAGCCGGCCAGGGATTTACTACGAGCAGTACGTC. Protein sequence: CASSRPGIYYEQYV.